These T cell receptor beta chains were read from a single sample in a study of early T cells in non-severe SARS-CoV-2 infection. MiXCR, run by TCRdb on the 5' RACE reads, gives a single entry per CDR3 protein. Of under 70,000 distinct CDR3 sequences in the sample, more than 5.5% were seen once. The sample here was whole blood, taken at baseline. Every receptor here comes from an adult who was a healthcare worker with PCR-confirmed SARS-CoV-2 infection or an uninfected control (not recorded which). The CDR3 runs from the conserved cysteine through the conserved F or W. The D gene is left open where the match is weak. Clone size is not always given. Where it is, it says once, few, many or a class for expanded clones.

j_call,clone_size,d_call,v_call,cdr3_aa,cdr3_nt
TRBJ2-2,many,-,TRBV20-1,CSARDLRLQSQDTGELFF,TGCAGTGCTAGAGATCTCCGATTACAGAGCCAGGACACCGGGGAGCTGTTTTTT
TRBJ2-3,many,-,TRBV11-2,CASSLSGRRTDTQYF,TGTGCCAGCAGCTTATCGGGGCGGCGCACAGATACGCAGTATTTT
TRBJ1-2,many,TRBD1,TRBV29-1,CSVDPVRDRRDGYTF,TGCAGCGTTGACCCGGTCCGGGACAGACGAGATGGCTACACCTTC
TRBJ2-1,many,-,TRBV24-1,CATSGLAEQFF,TGTGCCACCAGTGGTCTAGCGGAGCAGTTCTTC
TRBJ2-4,many,TRBD1,TRBV9,CASSTGENIQYF,TGTGCCAGCAGCACAGGGGAAAACATTCAGTACTTC
TRBJ2-1,many,TRBD2,TRBV2,CASSEELAEQFF,TGTGCCAGCAGTGAAGAACTAGCGGAGCAGTTCTTC
TRBJ2-7,many,-,TRBV20-1,CSAPKGSYEQYF,TGCAGTGCCCCGAAGGGATCCTACGAGCAGTACTTC
TRBJ2-1,many,TRBD2,TRBV28,CASSSFLAGGPLSYNEQFF,TGTGCCAGCAGTTCCTTTTTAGCGGGAGGGCCCCTCTCCTACAATGAGCAGTTCTTC
TRBJ2-3,-,TRBD2,TRBV18,CASSPQRTSGIISADTQYF,TGTGCCAGCTCACCACAGAGGACTAGCGGGATTATATCGGCAGATACGCAGTATTTT
TRBJ2-2,many,TRBD1,TRBV5-5,CASSLGQGASTGELFF,TGTGCCAGCAGCTTGGGACAGGGGGCGAGCACCGGGGAGCTGTTTTTT
TRBJ1-2,few,-,TRBV27,CASSSTGNYGYTF,TGTGCCAGCAGCTCCACAGGGAACTATGGCTACACCTTC
TRBJ1-5,medium-sized,TRBD1,TRBV19,CASSVGTDSNQPQHF,TGTGCCAGTAGTGTCGGGACAGATAGCAATCAGCCCCAGCATTTT
TRBJ2-2,many,-,TRBV9,CASSPFHGELFF,TGTGCCAGCAGCCCTTTTCACGGGGAGCTGTTTTTT
TRBJ2-2,once,TRBD2,TRBV6-6,CASSSGRGTGELFF,TGTGCCAGCAGTAGCGGGAGAGGCACCGGGGAGCTGTTTTTT
TRBJ2-5,few,TRBD1,TRBV27,CASSHHRGRNQETQYF,TGTGCCAGCAGTCACCACAGGGGCCGGAACCAAGAGACCCAGTACTTC
TRBJ1-2,-,TRBD1,TRBV5-1,CASSTGDRGDYGYTF,TGCGCCAGCAGCACGGGGGACAGGGGAGACTATGGCTACACCTTC
TRBJ2-5,few,-,TRBV5-1,CASSFSSQTQETQYF,TGCGCCAGCAGCTTCTCCTCACAGACACAAGAGACCCAGTACTTC
TRBJ1-6,few,TRBD1,TRBV18,CASSHGQGSNSPLHF,TGTGCCAGCTCGCACGGACAGGGTTCTAATTCACCCCTCCACTTT
TRBJ2-7,many,TRBD1,TRBV24-1,CATSDSSASGTGMYEQYF,TGTGCCACCAGTGATTCCTCCGCCTCCGGGACAGGGATGTACGAGCAGTACTTC
TRBJ1-3,many,-,TRBV18,CASSRGQTTTGNTIYF,TGTGCCAGCTCACGAGGACAGACGACCACTGGAAACACCATATATTTT
TRBJ1-2,many,TRBD1,TRBV4-1,CASSRVGQVDGYTF,TGCGCCAGCAGCCGAGTGGGACAGGTCGATGGCTACACCTTC
TRBJ2-7,many,TRBD1,TRBV20-1,CSAITGVGEQYF,TGCAGTGCTATAACAGGGGTGGGCGAGCAGTACTTC
TRBJ1-5,many,-,TRBV10-3,CAISAGGPNQPQHF,TGTGCCATCAGTGCGGGGGGGCCGAATCAGCCCCAGCATTTT
TRBJ2-3,few,TRBD2,TRBV20-1,CSARLAGGTDTQYF,TGCAGTGCAAGACTAGCGGGCGGCACAGATACGCAGTATTTT
TRBJ1-2,few,-,TRBV12-3/TRBV12-4,CASSLPVLEGYTF,TGTGCCAGCAGTTTACCGGTTCTAGAAGGCTACACCTTC
TRBJ2-6,few,-,TRBV7-6,CASSLAPRRDNSGANVLTF,TGTGCCAGCAGCTTAGCGCCGAGGAGGGACAACTCTGGGGCCAACGTCCTGACTTTC
TRBJ2-4,-,-,TRBV11-2,CASSLDPKNIQYF,TGTGCCAGCAGCTTAGATCCGAAAAACATTCAGTACTTC
TRBJ2-7,few,-,TRBV27,CASSPTGTFFYEQYF,TGTGCCAGCAGTCCCACCGGGACGTTCTTCTACGAGCAGTACTTC
TRBJ2-1,many,-,TRBV24-1,CATIGQHNEQFF,TGTGCCACCATCGGACAGCACAATGAGCAGTTCTTC
TRBJ1-2,many,TRBD1,TRBV7-6,CASSPGQGVSYGYTF,TGTGCCAGCAGCCCCGGACAGGGGGTTAGCTATGGCTACACCTTC
TRBJ2-1,few,-,TRBV28,CASSLGRHEQFF,TGTGCCAGCAGTTTAGGTCGCCATGAGCAGTTCTTC
TRBJ2-5,few,-,TRBV5-1,CASSKGQETQYF,TGCGCCAGCAGCAAGGGGCAAGAGACCCAGTACTTC
TRBJ2-3,-,-,TRBV11-3,CASSLSSGGTDTQYF,TGTGCCAGCAGCTTATCTTCGGGGGGCACAGATACGCAGTATTTT
TRBJ2-4,many,-,TRBV18,CASSPGLEDIQYF,TGTGCCAGCTCACCAGGGCTAGAGGACATTCAGTACTTC
TRBJ2-6,many,-,TRBV28,CASSSGQARSGANVLTF,TGTGCCAGCAGTTCGGGTCAGGCCCGCTCTGGGGCCAACGTCCTGACTTTC
TRBJ2-5,-,TRBD1,TRBV20-1,CSAPDRVQETQYF,TGCAGTGCTCCAGACAGGGTCCAAGAGACCCAGTACTTC
TRBJ2-7,many,-,TRBV29-1,CSVVDVRSSYEQYF,TGCAGCGTTGTTGACGTCAGGAGCTCCTACGAGCAGTACTTC
TRBJ1-2,many,-,TRBV19,CASSIPRVSGYTF,TGTGCCAGTAGTATTCCCAGGGTCTCTGGCTACACCTTC
TRBJ2-1,many,-,TRBV5-1,CASSLVSAPGNEQFF,TGCGCCAGCAGCTTGGTCTCGGCCCCAGGCAATGAGCAGTTCTTC
TRBJ2-7,many,-,TRBV11-3,CASSKGNSYEQYF,TGTGCCAGCTCGAAGGGGAACTCCTACGAGCAGTACTTC
TRBJ1-4,many,TRBD1,TRBV4-2,CASSQDSGGGSDEKLFF,TGTGCCAGCAGCCAAGATTCAGGGGGCGGGTCGGATGAAAAACTGTTTTTT
TRBJ2-3,many,TRBD2,TRBV20-1,CSAPDGRDTDTQYF,TGCAGTGCTCCCGACGGGAGGGACACAGATACGCAGTATTTT
TRBJ2-5,-,-,TRBV7-9,CASSQKGGQSRPRETQYF,TGTGCCAGCAGCCAGAAGGGGGGACAGTCCCGACCAAGGGAGACCCAGTACTTC
TRBJ2-5,many,TRBD2,TRBV9,CASSVGLAVKETQYF,TGTGCCAGCAGCGTAGGCCTAGCGGTCAAAGAGACCCAGTACTTC
TRBJ2-1,-,TRBD2,TRBV6-2/TRBV6-3,CATNPSGRAGEQFF,TGTGCCACCAACCCGAGCGGGAGGGCCGGTGAGCAGTTCTTC
TRBJ2-7,-,-,TRBV6-2/TRBV6-3,CASSLLGTTGDEQYF,TGTGCCAGCAGCTTACTCGGGACCACCGGGGACGAGCAGTACTTC
TRBJ2-1,few,TRBD2,TRBV11-2,CASSSGGTSGRAVRYEQFF,TGTGCCAGCAGCTCAGGAGGGACTAGCGGGAGGGCCGTCCGGTATGAGCAGTTCTTC
TRBJ2-5,many,-,TRBV7-2,CASSLRSGETQYF,TGTGCCAGCAGCTTAAGATCGGGCGAGACCCAGTACTTC
TRBJ2-7,many,TRBD1,TRBV28,CASSRQGPALEEQYF,TGTGCCAGCAGCCGACAGGGTCCAGCTTTGGAAGAGCAGTACTTC
TRBJ2-5,many,-,TRBV24-1,CATSDHTGEGETQYF,TGTGCCACCAGTGATCACACAGGGGAGGGAGAGACCCAGTACTTC
TRBJ2-5,few,-,TRBV28,CASSLDPYGETQYF,TGTGCCAGCAGTTTGGACCCCTACGGAGAGACCCAGTACTTC
TRBJ2-7,many,TRBD2,TRBV2,CAGRAGLAGAYEQYF,TGTGCCGGCCGGGCGGGGCTAGCGGGGGCCTACGAGCAGTACTTC
TRBJ2-7,many,-,TRBV19,CASSMEGARFYEQYF,TGTGCCAGTAGTATGGAAGGGGCGAGATTCTACGAGCAGTACTTC
TRBJ2-6,many,-,TRBV4-2,CASSQAPSGVGSGANVLTF,TGTGCCAGCAGCCAAGCCCCCTCGGGGGTAGGCTCTGGGGCCAACGTCCTGACTTTC
TRBJ2-3,many,-,TRBV21-1,CASSKACTDTQYF,TGTGCCAGCAGCAAAGCCTGCACAGATACGCAGTATTTT
TRBJ1-5,many,TRBD1,TRBV28,CASSFENWAGGTYSNQPQHF,TGTGCCAGCAGTTTTGAAAATTGGGCAGGGGGGACATATAGCAATCAGCCCCAGCATTTT
TRBJ1-5,many,TRBD1,TRBV20-1,CSAGQINQPQHF,TGCAGTGCGGGACAGATCAATCAGCCCCAGCATTTT
TRBJ2-3,-,TRBD2,TRBV24-1,CATSGLAGVTDTQYF,TGTGCCACGTCGGGACTAGCGGGAGTCACAGATACGCAGTATTTT